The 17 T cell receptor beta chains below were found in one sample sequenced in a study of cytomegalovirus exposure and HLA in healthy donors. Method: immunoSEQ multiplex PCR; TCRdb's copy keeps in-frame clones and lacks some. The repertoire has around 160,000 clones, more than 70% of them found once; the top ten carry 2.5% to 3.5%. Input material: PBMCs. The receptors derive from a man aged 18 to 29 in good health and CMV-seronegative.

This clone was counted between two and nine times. CDR3: CASSLGGSGSRYEQYF. CDR3 in DNA: TGTGCCAGCAGCTTAGGTGGTAGCGGGAGTCGATACGAGCAGTACTTC. V gene TRBV7-6 combines with J gene TRBJ2-7, with 9 bases fitting TRBD2. The germline CDR1 and CDR2 sequences are SGHVS and FNYEAQ. The V segment lost 1 base and the J segment 4 bases; nucleotides outside the gene matches: 8. This CDR3 region has 16 residues.

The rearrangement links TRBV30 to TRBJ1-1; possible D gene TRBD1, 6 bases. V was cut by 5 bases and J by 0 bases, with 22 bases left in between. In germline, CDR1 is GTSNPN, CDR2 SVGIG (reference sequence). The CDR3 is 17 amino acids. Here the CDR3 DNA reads TGTGCCTGGCGGGACACAGACCTCACAGCTGTGAACACTGAAGCTTTCTTT. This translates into CAWRDTDLTAVNTEAFF.

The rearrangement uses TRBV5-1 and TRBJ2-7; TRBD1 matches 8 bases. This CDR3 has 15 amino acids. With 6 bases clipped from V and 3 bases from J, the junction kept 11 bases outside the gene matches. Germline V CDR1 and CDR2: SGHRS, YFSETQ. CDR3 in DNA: TGCGCCAGCAACAGGGGGTGCATGATATACTACGAGCAGTACGTC. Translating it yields CASNRGCMIYYEQYV.

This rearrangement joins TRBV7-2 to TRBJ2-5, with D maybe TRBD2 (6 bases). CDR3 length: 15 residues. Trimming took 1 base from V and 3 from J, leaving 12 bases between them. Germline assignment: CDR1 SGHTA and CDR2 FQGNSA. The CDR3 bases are TGTGCCAGCAGCTTAGTCTGGATAGCGGAAGAGACCCAGTACTTC. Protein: CASSLVWIAEETQYF. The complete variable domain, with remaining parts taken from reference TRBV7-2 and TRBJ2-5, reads GAGVSQSPSNKVTEKGKDVELRCDPISGHTALYWYRQSLGQGLEFLIYFQGNSAPDKSGLPSDRFSAERTGGSVSTLTIQRTQQEDSAVYLCASSLVWIAEETQYFGPGTRLLVL.

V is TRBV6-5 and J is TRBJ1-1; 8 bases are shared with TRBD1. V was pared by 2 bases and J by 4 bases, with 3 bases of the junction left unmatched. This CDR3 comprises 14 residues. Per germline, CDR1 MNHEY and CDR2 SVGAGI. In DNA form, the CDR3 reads TGTGCCAGCAGTTACCTCGACAGGGGCACTGAAGCTTTCTTT. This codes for CASSYLDRGTEAFF.

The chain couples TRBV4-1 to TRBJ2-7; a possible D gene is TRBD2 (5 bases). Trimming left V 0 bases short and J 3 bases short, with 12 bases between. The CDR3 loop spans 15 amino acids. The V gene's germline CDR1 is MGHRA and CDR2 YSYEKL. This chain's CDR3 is CASSQDYGVGYEQYF. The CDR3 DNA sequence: TGCGCCAGCAGCCAAGATTACGGGGTTGGCTACGAGCAGTACTTC.

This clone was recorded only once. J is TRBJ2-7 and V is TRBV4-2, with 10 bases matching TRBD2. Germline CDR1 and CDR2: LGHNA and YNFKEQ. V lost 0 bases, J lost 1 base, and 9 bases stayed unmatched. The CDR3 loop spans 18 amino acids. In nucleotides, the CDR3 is TGTGCCAGCAGCCAAGATATCTCCCTAGCGGGGGTTTCCTACGAGCAGTACTTC. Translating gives CASSQDISLAGVSYEQYF.

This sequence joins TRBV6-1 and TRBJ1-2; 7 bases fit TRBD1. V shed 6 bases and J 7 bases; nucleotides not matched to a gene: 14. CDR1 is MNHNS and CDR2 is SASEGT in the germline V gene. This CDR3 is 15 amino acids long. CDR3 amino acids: CASRMGQKGALGYTF. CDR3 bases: TGTGCCAGCAGGATGGGGCAAAAGGGGGCGCTTGGCTACACCTTC.

The CDR3 DNA reads as TGTGCCAGCAGCCCCAAGCGGGAGTTGACGTACGAGCAGTACTTC. Residues: CASSPKRELTYEQYF. The chain is built from TRBV13 and TRBJ2-7; the match to TRBD2 covers 8 bases. There are 15 residues in the CDR3. The J segment lost 4 bases and the V segment lost 5 bases, leaving 10 bases of the junction unmatched. The V gene's germline CDR1 is PRHDT and CDR2 FYEKMQ (reference sequence).

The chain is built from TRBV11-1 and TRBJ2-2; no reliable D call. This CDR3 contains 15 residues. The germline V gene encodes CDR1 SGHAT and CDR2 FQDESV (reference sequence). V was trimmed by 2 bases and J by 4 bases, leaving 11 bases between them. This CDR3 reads CASSLIPHITGELFF. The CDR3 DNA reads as TGTGCCAGCAGCTTAATTCCACATATCACCGGGGAGCTGTTTTTT.

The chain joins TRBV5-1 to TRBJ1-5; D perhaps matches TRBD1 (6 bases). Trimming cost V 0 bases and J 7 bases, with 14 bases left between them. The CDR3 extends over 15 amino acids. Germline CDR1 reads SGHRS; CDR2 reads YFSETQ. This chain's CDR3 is CASSLAGQGSQPQHF. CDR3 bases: TGCGCCAGCAGCTTGGCCGGCCAGGGGAGCCAGCCCCAGCATTTT.

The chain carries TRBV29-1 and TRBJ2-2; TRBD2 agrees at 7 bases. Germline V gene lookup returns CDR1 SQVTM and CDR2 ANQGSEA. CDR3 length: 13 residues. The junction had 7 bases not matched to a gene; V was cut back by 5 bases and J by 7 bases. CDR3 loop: CSVTGGGYGELFF. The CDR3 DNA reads TGCAGCGTTACTGGGGGAGGGTACGGGGAGCTGTTTTTT.

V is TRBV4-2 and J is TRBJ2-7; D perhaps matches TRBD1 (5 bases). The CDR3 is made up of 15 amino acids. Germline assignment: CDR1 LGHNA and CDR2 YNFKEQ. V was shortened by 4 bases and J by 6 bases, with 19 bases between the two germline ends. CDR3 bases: TGTGCCAGCAGCCCCCTAGGGAACGAAGGGGTCGAGCAGTACTTC. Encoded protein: CASSPLGNEGVEQYF.

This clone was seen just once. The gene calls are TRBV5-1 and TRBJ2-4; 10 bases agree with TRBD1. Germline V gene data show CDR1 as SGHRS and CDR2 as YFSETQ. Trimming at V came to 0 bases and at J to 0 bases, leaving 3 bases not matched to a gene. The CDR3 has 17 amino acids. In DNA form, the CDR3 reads TGCGCCAGCAGCTTGGGGGACAGGGGAATAGCCAAAAACATTCAGTACTTC. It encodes CASSLGDRGIAKNIQYF.

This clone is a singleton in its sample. The CDR3 DNA reads TGTGCCAGCAGTTTATTAGGGGGCAGGGGGCTGGCCTATGGCTACACCTTC. As protein: CASSLLGGRGLAYGYTF. V is TRBV28 and J is TRBJ1-2; 8 bases agree with TRBD1. The V gene end was trimmed by 1 base and the J gene end by 4 bases; junction bases not matched to a gene: 11. CDR1 and CDR2 (germline): MDHEN, SYDVKM. The CDR3 has 17 residues.

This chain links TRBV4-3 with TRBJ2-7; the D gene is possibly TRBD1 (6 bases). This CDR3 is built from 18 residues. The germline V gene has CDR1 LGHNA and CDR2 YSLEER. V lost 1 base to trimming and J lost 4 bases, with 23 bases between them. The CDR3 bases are TGCGCCAGCAGCCAAGGAGGGGGAGCGGCAGGAACCGATTACGAGCAGTACTTC. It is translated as CASSQGGGAAGTDYEQYF.

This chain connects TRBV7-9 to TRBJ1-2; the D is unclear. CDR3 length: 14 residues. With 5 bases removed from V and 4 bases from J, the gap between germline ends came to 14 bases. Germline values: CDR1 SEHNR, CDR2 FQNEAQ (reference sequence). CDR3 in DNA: TGTGCCAGCAGCCCCCCCCCAGTTTCCTATGGCTACACCTTC. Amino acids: CASSPPPVSYGYTF.